Listed below are T cell receptor beta chains from one sample, sequenced in a study of shared clonotypes between healthy human individuals. Repertoires were generated with immunoSEQ multiplex PCR, while TCRdb's copy carries only in-frame clones and drops some. Of 550,000 to 600,000 clones listed, roughly four fifths are singletons. The sample taken for sequencing was PBMCs. The receptors were gathered from a woman in her thirties or forties in good health. Some clones in this sample may be carry-over from other donors' samples. Each CDR3 is given with its conserved first and last residue. A D gene is named only where the DNA matches it firmly. The size entry is marked missing in some rows and otherwise reads once, few, many or a size class.

V,J,D,size,DNA,CDR3
TRBV5-1,TRBJ2-7,.,.,TGCGCCAGCAGCTTCGAAATGGGGAGTAGGTACGAGCAGTACTTC,CASSFEMGSRYEQYF
TRBV27,TRBJ2-7,TRBD2,.,TGTGCCAGCAGTTCGGTTAGCGGGGCCTACGAGCAGTACTTC,CASSSVSGAYEQYF
TRBV27,TRBJ2-7,.,.,TGTGCCAGTGGTTACGAGCAGTACTTC,CASGYEQYF
TRBV6-1,TRBJ1-3,.,.,TGTGCCAGCAGTGTACGTCAGGGCGACGGAAACACCATATATTTT,CASSVRQGDGNTIYF
TRBV5-5,TRBJ2-3,.,.,TGTGCCAGCAGCGGGGGACTCAACTCGTTCACAGATACGCAGTATTTT,CASSGGLNSFTDTQYF
TRBV2,TRBJ1-3,TRBD1,.,TGTGCCAGCAGTGGGGTGTACAGGGGCTCTGGAAACACCATATATTTT,CASSGVYRGSGNTIYF
TRBV28,TRBJ1-2,.,many,TGTGCCAGCAATTCCCGACCCCCGCGCCGCTATGGCTACACCTTC,CASNSRPPRRYGYTF
TRBV7-8,TRBJ2-7,.,.,TGTGCCAGCAGTCTCAGGGCCCCCTACGAGCAGTACTTC,CASSLRAPYEQYF
TRBV6-1,TRBJ1-5,.,.,TGTGCCAGCAGTGAAACAAGGCACAATCAGCCCCAGCATTTT,CASSETRHNQPQHF
TRBV7-8,TRBJ1-5,.,.,TGTGCCAGCAGCTATGACCGGGACGGTACAAATCAGCCCCAGCATTTT,CASSYDRDGTNQPQHF
TRBV7-6,TRBJ2-5,TRBD2,many,TGTGCCAGCAGCTCGACTAGCGGAGGGGCGGAGACCCAGTACTTC,CASSSTSGGAETQYF
TRBV5-1,TRBJ2-7,TRBD1,.,TGCGCCAGCAGCCCGGGGACAGAGGGCGAGCAGTACTTC,CASSPGTEGEQYF
TRBV11-2,TRBJ2-5,.,.,TGTGCCAGCAGCTCCTTCGGACAAGAGACCCAGTACTTC,CASSSFGQETQYF
TRBV6-1,TRBJ2-1,TRBD2,many,TGTGCCAGCAATGTACTAGCGGGAGGGCCAAATGAGCAGTTCTTC,CASNVLAGGPNEQFF
TRBV2,TRBJ2-7,TRBD2,.,TGTGCCAGCAGGGTAACTAGCGGGAGGTACGAGCAGTACTTC,CASRVTSGRYEQYF
TRBV29-1,TRBJ2-1,TRBD2,once,TGCAGCGTTGTGGGGACTAGTAACTACAATGAGCAGTTCTTC,CSVVGTSNYNEQFF
TRBV30,TRBJ1-5,TRBD1,once,TGTGCCTGGAGTGAATGGGGACAGGGGGCCTACGATCAGCCCCAGCATTTT,CAWSEWGQGAYDQPQHF
TRBV7-2,TRBJ1-3,TRBD1,.,TGTGCCAGCAGCTTGGGGCAGGGGGGATACTCTGGAAACACCATATATTTT,CASSLGQGGYSGNTIYF
TRBV18,TRBJ1-2,.,few,TGTGCCAGCTCACCTGACCTAACAGGGAAGTACTATGGCTACACCTTC,CASSPDLTGKYYGYTF
TRBV28,TRBJ2-3,.,.,TGTGCCAGCAGAACGTTGCAGGGGCTCTCAGATACGCAGTATTTT,CASRTLQGLSDTQYF
TRBV10-1,TRBJ2-4,.,.,TGCGCCAGCAGTGAGGGACACGGTCAGTACTTC,CASSEGHGQYF
TRBV11-2,TRBJ2-2,.,.,TGTGCCAGCAGCTTCGGGCTGCTTCGGAAAACCATAAACACCGGGGAGCTGTTTTTT,CASSFGLLRKTINTGELFF
TRBV5-6,TRBJ1-2,.,.,TGTGCCAGCAGCTTGGAAGGGAGTCAACAGTTC,CASSLEGSQQF
TRBV28,TRBJ2-7,.,.,TGTGCCAGCCAGGACTCGTTCTACGAGCAGTACTTC,CASQDSFYEQYF
TRBV19,TRBJ1-1,TRBD1,.,TGTGCCAGTAGTACCGGACAGGGGCACACTGAAGCTTTCTTT,CASSTGQGHTEAFF
TRBV7-8,TRBJ2-1,.,.,TGTGCCAGCAGCTTTCTGCGACAGAGCAATGAGCAGTTCTTC,CASSFLRQSNEQFF
TRBV5-5,TRBJ2-1,TRBD1,.,TGTGCCAGCAGCGGGGGTACAGGGGGCGTCTACAATGAGCAGTTCTTC,CASSGGTGGVYNEQFF
TRBV9,TRBJ2-2,.,few,TGTGCCAGCAGGGGACTCAACACCGGGGAGCTGTTTTTT,CASRGLNTGELFF
TRBV29-1,TRBJ1-1,.,once,TGCAGCGTTGTCCCGACCACTGAAGCTTTCTTT,CSVVPTTEAFF
TRBV7-9,TRBJ2-3,.,.,TGTGCCAGCAGCTTAGACGTGGGACTTACAGATACGCAGTATTTT,CASSLDVGLTDTQYF
TRBV6-1,TRBJ1-2,.,.,TGTGCCAGCTCCCCGGGAGACATAGATAACTATGGCTACACCTTC,CASSPGDIDNYGYTF
TRBV27,TRBJ2-5,.,once,TGTGCCAGCAGCCGTGGGGTGATGACGACCCAGTACTTC,CASSRGVMTTQYF
TRBV2,TRBJ2-3,.,.,TGTGCCAGCAGGGAAGATACGCAGTATTTT,CASREDTQYF
TRBV6-5,TRBJ2-7,TRBD2,.,TGTGCCAGCAGTCTAGCGGGAGGCTCGGTTGAGCAGTACTTC,CASSLAGGSVEQYF
TRBV19,TRBJ2-5,.,.,TGTGCCAGTAGTATAGTCAACGACCAAGAGACCCAGTACTTC,CASSIVNDQETQYF
TRBV30,TRBJ1-5,TRBD1,.,TGTGCCTGGAGTGTAAGGGGACAGGGAAATCAGCCCCAGCATTTT,CAWSVRGQGNQPQHF
TRBV4-2,TRBJ2-7,.,.,TGTGCCAGCAGCCAAGATCGTTCGATAACGGGACGCGAGCAGTACTTC,CASSQDRSITGREQYF
TRBV27,TRBJ2-7,TRBD2,.,TGTGCCAGCAGTATTCGAGCGGGAGCCTCCTACGAGCAGTACTTC,CASSIRAGASYEQYF
TRBV29-1,TRBJ2-6,TRBD1,many,TGCAGCGTAGCCGATACAGGGGGAACTGGGGCCAACGTCCTGACTTTC,CSVADTGGTGANVLTF
TRBV28,TRBJ2-1,TRBD2,.,TGTGCCAGCAGCCTTCCCCGGGGAGCGGGAGGGCGTAGTGAGCAGTTCTTC,CASSLPRGAGGRSEQFF